This T cell receptor beta chain was captured by sequencing in a study of monozygotic twins with inflammatory bowel disease. Study findings and constraints: Among IBD patients, TCRbeta diversity (inverse Simpson) was lower than in healthy co-twins. Especially with disease activity, IBD patients had fewer clonotypes in common with others than healthy twins did.

Comment on this clonotype: Its specificity is not known.

Collection of an approximately 2.5 ml blood sample took place per donor. The template-switching step introduced UMIs that carried a 6-nucleotide sample barcode. One entry per CDR3 protein, without DNA, is what TCRdb gives after re-calling the 5' RACE reads. The sample is made up of about 160,000 distinct CDR3 sequences, and the top ten hold approximately 2.4% of it. Per germline, CDR1 SGHDT and CDR2 YYEEEE. The length of the CDR3 is 14 residues. The gene calls are TRBV5-6 and TRBJ1-1; TCRdb designates TRBD1, a call that cannot be tested without DNA. The sequence came from a human donor with ulcerative colitis or Crohn's disease, or a healthy co-twin of an affected twin (not recorded which). Sequencing was carried out using blood. CDR3 amino acids: CASGVLRGDTEAFF.